Below are 19 T cell receptor beta chains sequenced from a single sample in a study of T-cell memory formation after mild COVID-19. TCRdb analysed the 5' RACE reads with MiXCR anew, one entry per CDR3 protein. The sample lists tens of thousands of distinct CDR3 sequences, 11% to 15% occurring once. Sequences were obtained from PBMCs or a T cell subset sorted from them (not recorded which). Source of these receptors: an adult woman who had mild COVID-19 (a few samples of this study predate the infection). Cell type and time point are not known.

A few counts support this clonotype. The chain recombines TRBV7-6 with TRBJ2-7; 7 nucleotides match TRBD1. The CDR3 runs to 14 residues. V was pared by 5 bases and J by 6 bases, with 10 bases of the junction left unmatched. Germline values: CDR1 SGHVS, CDR2 FNYEAQ. The CDR3: CASSLDITGAEQYF. The CDR3 coding sequence is TGTGCCAGCAGCCTGGACATAACAGGGGCCGAGCAGTACTTC.

The rearrangement joins TRBV7-9 to TRBJ2-7; 7 positions match TRBD1. This CDR3 spans 15 amino acids. Germline V gene data show CDR1 as SEHNR and CDR2 as FQNEAQ (reference sequence). V trimming: 5 bases; J trimming: 1 base; junction bases outside the gene matches: 8. In nucleotides, the CDR3 is TGTGCCAGCAGCGCAACTCAGGGACAGTCCTACGAGCAGTACTTC. Translating gives CASSATQGQSYEQYF.

The chain joins TRBV3-1 to TRBJ2-7, with 12 bases aligning to TRBD2. This CDR3 spans 17 amino acids. Germline trimming cut 0 bases from V and 3 bases from J; bases unmatched to any gene: 6. From germline, CDR1 is LGHDT and CDR2 YNNKEL (reference sequence). The DNA for the CDR3 is TGTGCCAGCAGCCAAGACTATGGACTAGCGGGGATCTACGAGCAGTACTTC. Its translation: CASSQDYGLAGIYEQYF.

The chain carries TRBV6-6 and TRBJ1-2; the D is unclear. Germline CDR1 reads MNHNY; CDR2 reads SVGAGI (reference sequence). With 5 bases removed from V and 2 bases from J, the gap between germline ends came to 12 bases. This CDR3 is built from 14 residues. Written as DNA, the CDR3 is TGTGCCAGCAGTGCAAACCGGGAGAACTATGGCTACACCTTC. This sequence encodes CASSANRENYGYTF.

The CDR3 sequence is CSVEDRGGPGNTIYF. Written as DNA, the CDR3 is TGCAGCGTTGAGGACAGGGGAGGACCTGGAAACACCATATATTTT. The V and J genes are TRBV29-1 and TRBJ1-3; 9 positions agree with TRBD1. In germline, CDR1 is SQVTM, CDR2 ANQGSEA. J was trimmed by 2 bases and V by 3 bases; bases with no gene match: 5. This CDR3 is built from 15 residues.

The chain carries TRBV7-2 and TRBJ1-4; D ambiguous. V lost 1 base, J lost 0 bases, and 9 bases lay in between. The CDR3 length is 16 residues. Germline CDR1 SGHTA, CDR2 FQGNSA. CDR3 loop: CASSLGHAATNEKLFF. CDR3 DNA: TGTGCCAGCAGCTTAGGACACGCTGCAACTAATGAAAAACTGTTTTTT.

This clonotype showed up just a few times. The chain employs TRBV19 and TRBJ2-1, with TRBD2 matching over 9 bases. The J segment lost 4 bases and the V segment lost 6 bases, leaving 13 bases of the junction unmatched. Germline V gene lookup returns CDR1 LNHDA and CDR2 SQIVND (reference sequence). This CDR3 comprises 17 residues. The CDR3 sequence is CASSPAPLAGPYNEQFF. In nucleotides, the CDR3 is TGTGCCAGTAGCCCGGCCCCGCTAGCGGGACCGTACAATGAGCAGTTCTTC.

To note about this clonotype: One end of the junction fails to match germline, which may point to a read error. The chain has TRBV7-9 and TRBJ2-2, with TRBD2 identical over 13 bases. The length of the CDR3 is 18 residues. Germline V CDR1 and CDR2: SEHNR, FQNEAQ (reference sequence). The CDR3: CASSSGLAGAPGTGELIF. In DNA, the CDR3 is TGTGCCAGCAGCTCCGGACTAGCGGGGGCCCCGGGCACCGGGGAGCTGATTTTT.

J is TRBJ2-3 and V is TRBV7-9; D might be TRBD1 (5 bases). This CDR3 contains 13 residues. Trimming cost V 3 bases and J 5 bases, with 9 bases left between them. CDR1 and CDR2 from the germline V gene are SEHNR and FQNEAQ (reference sequence). This CDR3 is CASSFKGEDTQYF. The CDR3 DNA sequence: TGTGCCAGCAGCTTTAAAGGGGAAGATACGCAGTATTTT.

The chain employs TRBV25-1 and TRBJ1-1; D uncertain. V was trimmed by 2 bases and J by 10 bases, leaving 14 bases between them. This CDR3 has 13 amino acids. Germline-derived CDR1 and CDR2 are MGHDK and SYGVNS. For the CDR3, the DNA is TGTGCCAGCAGTGAAAGAGGGAGAGAGGTAGCTTTCTTT. Its translation: CASSERGREVAFF.

This clonotype was seen more than once but under ten times. The chain joins TRBV27 to TRBJ2-7; 8 bases are a match to TRBD1. The CDR3 totals 14 residues. The germline V gene encodes CDR1 MNHEY and CDR2 SMNVEV (reference sequence). V lost 4 bases, J lost 7 bases, and 9 bases stayed unmatched. CDR3 coding DNA: TGTGCCAGCAGTTCCACAGGGGGATCAAGAGAGCAGTACTTC. It yields the protein CASSSTGGSREQYF.

This clonotype was seen a handful of times. The gene calls are TRBV25-1 and TRBJ2-3, with a possible D match to TRBD2 (5 bases). The V and J ends lost 3 bases and 2 bases respectively, with 9 bases between them. Germline V gene data show CDR1 as MGHDK and CDR2 as SYGVNS. This CDR3 is built from 14 residues. Here the CDR3 reads CASSDGITTDTQYF. The CDR3 nucleotides are TGTGCCAGCAGTGACGGGATTACCACAGATACGCAGTATTTT.

This clonotype was counted between two and nine times. V is TRBV7-6 and J is TRBJ2-7, with 8 bases aligning to TRBD2. CDR1 is SGHVS and CDR2 is FNYEAQ in the germline V gene. This CDR3 spans 16 amino acids. Trimming at V came to 2 bases and at J to 0 bases, leaving 6 bases not matched to a gene. CDR3 sequence reads: CASSLSVRGGSYEQYF. DNA of the CDR3: TGTGCCAGCAGCTTATCGGTCCGGGGGGGCTCCTACGAGCAGTACTTC.

The CDR3: CASSLGAGSGSDTQYF. In nucleotides, the CDR3 is TGTGCCAGCAGCTTAGGAGCGGGGTCTGGCTCAGATACGCAGTATTTT. The chain joins TRBV11-2 to TRBJ2-3, with 7 positions matching TRBD2. The germline gives CDR1 SGHAT, CDR2 FQNNGV. The V and J ends lost 1 base and 4 bases, in that order; junction bases with no gene match: 8. This CDR3 has 16 amino acids.

This clonotype was seen a handful of times. The V and J genes are TRBV5-1 and TRBJ2-3; 8 bases are a match to TRBD2. This CDR3 region has 21 residues. V was clipped by 3 bases and J by 4 bases; unmatched bases: 25. Germline V gene data show CDR1 as SGHRS and CDR2 as YFSETQ. The DNA of the CDR3 is TGCGCCAGCAGCTACCTCACCTCACCCCCCGTTAGCGGGGCCGACTCAGATACGCAGTATTTT. Translating it yields CASSYLTSPPVSGADSDTQYF.

This clonotype occurred a few times. V and J are TRBV5-6 and TRBJ2-7; D call uncertain. The CDR3 totals 13 residues. Germline V gene sequence: CDR1 SGHDT, CDR2 YYEEEE. Trimming pared 0 bases from V and 3 bases from J, leaving 7 bases between. The CDR3 region has the DNA TGTGCCAGCAGCTTGGGGGGAAACTACGAGCAGTACTTC. The encoded protein is CASSLGGNYEQYF.

The chain combines TRBV5-1 with TRBJ1-2; 7 bases map to TRBD1. From germline, CDR1 is SGHRS and CDR2 YFSETQ. There are 15 residues in the CDR3. V was clipped by 3 bases and J by 4 bases; unmatched bases: 9. CDR3 in DNA: TGCGCCAGCAGCTGGGGGACAGAAGCAGCCTATGGCTACACCTTC. Protein sequence: CASSWGTEAAYGYTF. Filled out from reference TRBV5-1 and TRBJ1-2, the complete variable domain reads KAGVTQTPRYLIKTRGQQVTLSCSPISGHRSVSWYQQTPGQGLQFLFEYFSETQRNKGNFPGRFSGRQFSNSRSEMNVSTLELGDSALYLCASSWGTEAAYGYTFGSGTRLTVV.

This clonotype turned up a few times. The rearrangement links TRBV25-1 to TRBJ1-1; no clear D gene. V was shortened by 7 bases and J by 3 bases, with 9 bases between the two germline ends. This CDR3 spans 12 amino acids. Germline-derived CDR1 and CDR2 are MGHDK and SYGVNS. Here the CDR3 DNA reads TGTGCCAGCACGGGAGGGTACACTGAAGCTTTCTTT. Encoded protein: CASTGGYTEAFF.

This clonotype was recorded only once. The rearrangement uses TRBV4-2 and TRBJ2-7; 10 bases match TRBD2. The V gene's germline CDR1 is LGHNA and CDR2 YNFKEQ. J was trimmed by 1 base and V by 3 bases; bases with no gene match: 6. The CDR3 contains 16 residues. As DNA, the CDR3 is TGTGCCAGCAGCCAGGAGCGGGAGGGCCGGTCCTACGAGCAGTACTTC. It codes for CASSQEREGRSYEQYF.